This TCR beta chain was profiled in a study of blood T cells in healthy people across ages. About the research overall: Capture by template switching was about one barcoded beta molecule per two T cells.

Through a sample-barcoded 5' primer and a J-beta primer mix, a second PCR was run for roughly 6 to 12 cycles. TCRdb fed the 5' RACE reads into MiXCR, producing one record per CDR3 protein. The table includes approximately 1.5 million distinct CDR3 sequences, approximately 43% detected once. V was shortened by 2 bases and J by 3 bases, with 8 bases between the two germline ends. Germline V gene data show CDR1 as MNHNS and CDR2 as SASEGT. This CDR3 has 14 residues. Study-wide results and limits: CMV status of donors was unknown, possibly confounding expanded clonotype changes.

This clonotype was counted a few times. What it binds is not known. This sequence was found in a woman under 30 in good health. Sample: blood. The chain combines TRBV6-1 with TRBJ1-5; possibly TRBD1 for D (5 bases). The CDR3 bases are TGTGCCAGCAGTGAACTGGGACCCAATCAGCCCCAGCATTTT. Amino acid sequence: CASSELGPNQPQHF.